The 10 T cell receptor beta chains presented below share a single source sample, sequenced in a study of T cell changes during pregnancy in multiple sclerosis. Repertoires were generated with immunoSEQ multiplex PCR, while TCRdb's copy carries only in-frame clones and drops some. The table records approximately 59,000 clones, approximately 89% of them present only once. Sequenced here: peripheral blood, sampled in the third trimester of pregnancy. The receptors were sampled from a female donor in good health, enrolled as a control in a pregnancy study.

The chain recombines TRBV4-2 with TRBJ1-4, with TRBD1 matching over 10 bases. V was clipped by 1 base and J by 6 bases; unmatched bases: 2. Germline V gene sequence: CDR1 LGHNA, CDR2 YNFKEQ. The CDR3 totals 15 residues. The CDR3 DNA is TGTGCCAGCAGCCAAGCCGGGACAGGGGATGAAAAACTGTTTTTT. The encoded protein is CASSQAGTGDEKLFF.

CDR3 sequence (DNA): TGTGCCAGCAGCTTAGCGGAAGGGGGCGTGGGTAACACTGAAGCTTTCTTT. Residues: CASSLAEGGVGNTEAFF. The V and J genes are TRBV7-2 and TRBJ1-1, with TRBD1 identical over 7 bases. The germline gives CDR1 SGHTA, CDR2 FQGNSA. V gave up 0 bases and J gave up 2 bases; unmatched junction bases: 9. The CDR3 loop spans 17 amino acids.

The chain employs TRBV11-2 and TRBJ1-1; perhaps TRBD1 as D (5 bases). This CDR3 contains 16 residues. Germline CDR1 and CDR2: SGHAT and FQNNGV. Trimming took 2 bases from V and 0 from J, leaving 13 bases between them. The CDR3 DNA is TGTGCCAGCAGCTTAATGACAGAGAGCATGAACACTGAAGCTTTCTTT. As protein: CASSLMTESMNTEAFF.

The chain couples TRBV27 to TRBJ1-5; perhaps TRBD1 as D (5 bases). Germline V gives CDR1 MNHEY, CDR2 SMNVEV (reference sequence). The CDR3 runs 14 residues. Trimming cost V 3 bases and J 3 bases, with 9 bases left between them. The CDR3 protein is CASSLTVYNQPQHF. As DNA, the CDR3 is TGTGCCAGCAGTTTGACAGTCTACAATCAGCCCCAGCATTTT.

This chain joins TRBV5-8 and TRBJ2-3, with D hard to call. CDR3 length: 15 amino acids. CDR1 and CDR2 (germline): SGHTS, YDEGEE. Trimming stripped 6 bases from V and 6 bases from J, with 20 bases between. For the CDR3, the DNA is TGTGCCAGCATCCCATTAGCCGCCGCCGGGGATACGCAGTATTTT. It codes for CASIPLAAAGDTQYF.

This chain uses TRBV4-3 with TRBJ1-4, with TRBD1 matching 7 bases. This CDR3 region has 15 residues. Trimming took 4 bases from V and 5 from J; bases not matched to a gene: 7. Germline CDR1 reads LGHNA; CDR2 reads YSLEER. The DNA of the CDR3 is TGCGCCAGCAGCCCAGAGGGGGCTTACAATGAAAAACTGTTTTTT. Its protein product is CASSPEGAYNEKLFF.

This clone appeared once. The chain is built from TRBV9 and TRBJ1-2; 9 bases agree with TRBD1. V lost 0 bases to trimming and J lost 2 bases; unmatched junction nucleotides: 8. The CDR3 loop spans 17 amino acids. CDR1 and CDR2 from the germline V gene are SGDLS and YYNGEE. CDR3 region: CASSVETVGQGNYGYTF. The CDR3 region has the DNA TGTGCCAGCAGCGTAGAGACGGTAGGACAGGGGAACTATGGCTACACCTTC.

V and J are TRBV5-1 and TRBJ2-1; D is perhaps TRBD1 (6 bases). Germline assignment: CDR1 SGHRS and CDR2 YFSETQ. Trimming cost V 7 bases and J 0 bases, with 17 bases left between them. CDR3 length equals 16 residues. The CDR3 reads CASSSGRDNSYNEQFF. In nucleotides, the CDR3 is TGCGCCAGCTCCTCGGGAAGGGACAACTCCTACAATGAGCAGTTCTTC.

The rearrangement links TRBV5-1 to TRBJ1-1; maybe TRBD1 (6 bases). The CDR3 is 17 residues long. The V gene's germline CDR1 is SGHRS and CDR2 YFSETQ. V lost 3 bases and J lost 1, with 19 bases in between. CDR3 protein: CASSSPGGAGANTEAFF. For the CDR3, the DNA is TGCGCCAGCAGCTCTCCCGGGGGGGCTGGAGCGAACACTGAAGCTTTCTTT.

This clone was counted a single time. The V and J genes are TRBV5-6 and TRBJ1-2; 8 nucleotides align to TRBD1. The CDR3 is 14 amino acids. The V and J ends lost 0 bases and 7 bases, in that order; junction bases with no gene match: 5. Germline-derived CDR1 and CDR2 are SGHDT and YYEEEE. This CDR3 is CASSLGRGLGGYTF. As DNA, the CDR3 is TGTGCCAGCAGCTTGGGCAGGGGGCTTGGTGGCTACACCTTC.